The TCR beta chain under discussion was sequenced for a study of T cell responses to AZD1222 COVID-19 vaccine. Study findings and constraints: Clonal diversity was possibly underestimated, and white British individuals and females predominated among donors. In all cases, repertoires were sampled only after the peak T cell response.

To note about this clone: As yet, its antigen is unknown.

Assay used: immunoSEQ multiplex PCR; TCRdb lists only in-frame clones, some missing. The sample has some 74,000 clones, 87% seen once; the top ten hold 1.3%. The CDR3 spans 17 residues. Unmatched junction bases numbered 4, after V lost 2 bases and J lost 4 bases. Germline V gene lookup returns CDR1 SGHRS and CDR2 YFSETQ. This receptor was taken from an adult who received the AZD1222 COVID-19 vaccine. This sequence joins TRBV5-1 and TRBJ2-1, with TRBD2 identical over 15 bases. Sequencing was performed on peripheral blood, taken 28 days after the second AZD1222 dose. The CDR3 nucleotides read TGCGCCAGCAGCTTCCCGGGACTAGCGGGAGGATACAATGAGCAGTTCTTC. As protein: CASSFPGLAGGYNEQFF.